This T cell receptor (beta chain) was identified in a study of blood T cells in healthy people across ages (dated by TCRdb to the mid-2010s). With regard to the full study: In model experiments, template switching captured about one uniquely barcoded TCR beta cDNA molecule for every two T cells. The study analyzed two additional independent replicas of 1 million unique cDNA reads from the same blood draw for two donors, one aged 18 to 30 and one aged 80 or older. To avoid experimental bias, donors of different ages were randomly spread across the sequencing lanes. The donors were split into four age groups: young (average around 15 years), middle-aged (about 40), aged (about 56) and long-lived (approximately 80). Age-related changes in TCR beta repertoire diversity were measured in the study by deep sequencing normalized with unique cDNA molecular identifiers. Overall study outcomes, separate from this receptor: Observed TCR beta diversity per million T cells fell roughly linearly with age, and a significant reduction was already apparent by age roughly 40. Because the CMV infection status of the donors was unknown, age-related changes in expanded clonotypes may potentially have been confounded. A strong correlation was found between observed TCR beta diversity and the percentage of naive T cells measured by flow cytometry. Compared with the aged group, more naive CD4+ T cells, fewer expanded clones and increased TCR diversity were shown by the long-lived group, suggesting age selection. Bulk unsorted PBMC profiling prevented conclusive comparison of naive and antigen-experienced compartments. Total diversity estimates from one million sequenced T cells were considered lower bounds and underestimates.

Libraries were prepared through 5' RACE. The data were produced on an Illumina HiSeq 2500. A second PCR of about 6 to 11 cycles was run with a J-beta primer mix and a sample-barcoded 5' primer. A unique molecular identifier was introduced onto each TCR beta cDNA molecule by a template-switch 5' adaptor carrying 12 random nucleotides. At least 3 million CDR3-containing paired-end reads were obtained from each sample. All of the RNA was converted into first-strand cDNA using the Mint cDNA synthesis kit, with a TRBC-specific oligonucleotide serving as the primer. After uracil-DNA glycosylase treatment, a first 18-cycle PCR used universal primers M1SS and BC2_uni_R on all cDNA. In the source study's methods: For normalization, 1 million high-quality reads, each with a distinct molecular identifier, were randomly selected from each sample. Reads with shared molecular identifiers were discarded instead of being binned into consensus sequences. MiTCR, run with a Q25 quality threshold and the strictest error-elimination algorithm, handled CDR3 identification, clonotype clustering and error correction. A nonparametric unseen species model with Euler transformation was used to estimate a lower bound on total TCR beta diversity. TCRdb reanalyzed the raw reads on its own, using fastp at Q25 for trimming and MiXCR for clone calling, and kept in-frame beta chains. Every distinct CDR3 protein forms one entry, paired with its most common genes and DNA. What appears here as the V and J calls and clone size reflects TCRdb's work, not the paper's. The sample has about 640,000 distinct CDR3 sequences on record, about 30% of them singletons. About 15% of the sample comes from the top ten.

Systemically healthy Caucasian individuals from Russia, 39 in total and aged about 6 to 95 years, were included as donors. Each donor gave 8 to 10 milliliters of peripheral blood, drawn into EDTA-treated Vacutainer tubes. PBMCs were isolated by Ficoll-Paque density-gradient centrifugation, with at least 7 million obtained per sample. Total RNA, at least 5.5 micrograms per sample, was extracted from PBMCs with Trizol reagent. For every donor, flow cytometry on a PBMC aliquot measured the percentage of naive CD45RAhigh/CD27high T cells. This clonotype showed up just a few times. Which antigen it targets is not known. A junction boundary mismatches the germline segment, possibly from a read error. Specimen: blood. The TCR originated in a woman of 80 years or more in good health.

For the CDR3, the sequence is CACSVLAGGPGELFF. Read as DNA, the sequence is TGTGCCTGCAGCGTCCTAGCGGGGGGGCCCGGGGAGCTGTTTTTT. The chain is assembled from TRBV7-2 and TRBJ2-2, with 12 central nucleotides matching TRBD2. CDR1 and CDR2, looked up from the germline V gene, are SGHTA and FQGNSA. Measured from the cysteine to the phenylalanine, the CDR3 is 15 residues long. Of all the DNA, just the CDR3 is kept, 45 bases in frame from base 1.